Listed below are T cell receptor beta chains from one sample, sequenced in a study of cytotoxic CD8 clonotypes in ibrutinib-treated CLL. The repertoire was sequenced with immunoSEQ multiplex PCR; TCRdb's copy has only in-frame clones and lacks some. The data hold fewer than 85,000 clones, with roughly three quarters observed a single time. Sequencing was performed on PBMCs, taken after 12 months of ibrutinib treatment. Every receptor here comes from a human donor with chronic lymphocytic leukemia. Both conserved end residues are part of each CDR3. Each record gives: J gene, clone size, V gene, CDR3 length, D gene, CDR3 protein, CDR3 DNA. The D gene is left open where the match is weak. The size entry is marked missing in some rows and otherwise reads once, few, many or a size class.

>TRBJ1-6|few|TRBV18|13|-
CASSPGEGSPLHF
TGTGCCAGCTCACCAGGGGAGGGCTCACCCCTCCACTTT
>TRBJ2-1|once|TRBV7-9|12|-
CASSLPPGGGFF
TGTGCCAGCAGCTTACCCCCCGGGGGCGGATTCTTC
>TRBJ1-6|few|TRBV18|15|-
CASSPMRENNSPLHF
TGTGCCAGCTCACCAATGAGGGAAAATAATTCACCCCTCCACTTT
>TRBJ2-7|-|TRBV6-5|15|TRBD2
CASSYRSGGSYEQYF
TGTGCCAGCAGTTACCGTAGCGGGGGGTCCTACGAGCAGTACTTC
>TRBJ1-2|-|TRBV5-6|13|-
CASSLGQPYGYTF
TGTGCCAGCAGCTTGGGACAGCCCTATGGCTACACCTTC
>TRBJ1-4|-|TRBV28|14|TRBD1
CASRPGDSNEKLFF
TGTGCCAGCAGACCTGGGGACAGTAATGAAAAACTGTTTTTT
>TRBJ1-1|once|TRBV2|15|TRBD1
CASRGTGGMNTEAFF
TGTGCCAGCAGAGGGACAGGCGGCATGAACACTGAAGCTTTCTTT
>TRBJ2-1|-|TRBV11-3|17|TRBD1
CASSLEGVGQGSVEQFF
TGTGCCAGCAGCTTAGAGGGCGTCGGACAGGGGTCTGTTGAGCAGTTCTTC
>TRBJ2-4|few|TRBV30|13|-
CAWSVGGQNIQYF
TGTGCCTGGAGTGTGGGGGGGCAAAACATTCAGTACTTC
>TRBJ1-6|-|TRBV19|17|TRBD1
CASSRPQGAGDNSPLHF
TGTGCCAGTAGCCGACCCCAGGGGGCAGGGGATAATTCACCCCTCCACTTT
>TRBJ2-1|-|TRBV5-1|19|TRBD2
CASSLGLASSRHYYNEQFF
TGCGCCAGCAGCTTGGGACTAGCGAGCTCCCGGCACTACTACAATGAGCAGTTCTTC
>TRBJ2-2|-|TRBV19|15|-
CASSMSGTGTGELFF
TGTGCCAGTAGTATGTCGGGCACGGGCACCGGGGAGCTGTTTTTT
>TRBJ2-2|-|TRBV5-5|16|-
CASSLWGGRGAGELFF
TGTGCCAGCAGCTTGTGGGGGGGCCGAGGGGCCGGGGAGCTGTTTTTT
>TRBJ1-2|-|TRBV7-9|14|-
CASSPSGPERGYTF
TGTGCCAGCAGCCCGTCGGGACCAGAGAGGGGCTACACCTTC
>TRBJ2-5|-|TRBV11-2|16|-
CASSLVRSPLGETQYF
TGTGCCAGCAGCTTAGTCCGGTCCCCCCTGGGGGAGACCCAGTACTTC
>TRBJ2-7|-|TRBV5-1|11|-
CASGADYEQYF
TGCGCCAGCGGGGCAGACTACGAGCAGTACTTC
>TRBJ2-7|-|TRBV2|13|TRBD2
CASTRLAGYEQYF
TGTGCCAGCACCCGACTAGCGGGCTACGAGCAGTACTTC
>TRBJ2-3|-|TRBV7-9|16|TRBD2
CASPSGSGRAADTQYF
TGTGCCAGCCCCTCGGGTAGCGGGAGAGCGGCCGATACGCAGTATTTT
>TRBJ1-5|-|TRBV19|16|-
CASSIGLGRGNQPQHF
TGTGCCAGTAGTATAGGTTTGGGGCGGGGCAATCAGCCCCAGCATTTT
>TRBJ2-7|-|TRBV7-6|14|-
CASSLEVGGYEQYF
TGTGCCAGCAGCTTAGAGGTGGGGGGTTACGAGCAGTACTTC
>TRBJ2-1|-|TRBV5-1|13|-
CATRPGPNNEQFF
TGCGCCACCCGACCCGGACCGAACAATGAGCAGTTCTTC
>TRBJ1-1|few|TRBV18|15|-
CASSVGNPNRAEAFF
TGTGCCAGCTCGGTTGGGAATCCAAACAGGGCCGAAGCTTTCTTT
>TRBJ2-7|-|TRBV18|13|-
CASSNDLTYEQYF
TGTGCCAGCTCAAACGACCTAACCTACGAGCAGTACTTC
>TRBJ2-4|-|TRBV2|16|TRBD1
CASRHRGLEGKNIQYF
TGTGCCAGCAGGCACAGGGGGCTAGAGGGCAAAAACATTCAGTACTTC
>TRBJ2-1|-|TRBV6-5|15|TRBD1
CASSSPDRGYYEQFF
TGTGCCAGCAGTTCCCCGGACAGGGGGTACTATGAGCAGTTCTTC
>TRBJ2-7|-|TRBV7-3|13|-
CASSLGWKREQYF
TGTGCCAGCAGCCTCGGATGGAAGCGCGAGCAGTACTTC
>TRBJ2-2|-|TRBV7-3|15|-
CASSPRGLFTGELFF
TGTGCCAGCAGCCCTAGGGGCCTCTTCACCGGGGAGCTGTTTTTT
>TRBJ2-3|once|TRBV4-2|14|TRBD2
CASSTTLAADTQYF
TGTGCCAGCAGCACCACGCTAGCGGCAGATACGCAGTATTTT
>TRBJ2-7|once|TRBV2|15|-
CASSRQGAGAGEQYF
TGTGCCAGCAGTCGGCAGGGGGCGGGGGCAGGCGAGCAGTACTTC
>TRBJ2-3|-|TRBV7-9|14|-
CASTASGAAATQYF
TGTGCCAGCACCGCTTCGGGCGCCGCGGCTACGCAGTATTTT
>TRBJ1-2|-|TRBV7-2|13|-
CASSLYGEDGYTF
TGTGCCAGCAGCTTATATGGGGAAGATGGCTACACCTTC
>TRBJ2-5|-|TRBV6-5|14|-
CASSGSLWTETQYF
TGTGCCAGCAGTGGCTCTTTGTGGACCGAGACCCAGTACTTC
>TRBJ1-1|few|TRBV6-6|12|-
CASSYQQGGAFF
TGTGCCAGCAGTTACCAACAGGGTGGAGCTTTCTTT
>TRBJ1-5|-|TRBV7-9|14|-
CASSFTGGNQPQHF
TGTGCCAGCAGCTTTACCGGGGGCAATCAGCCCCAGCATTTT
>TRBJ1-1|once|TRBV5-1|15|-
CASSLWGSGNTEAFF
TGCGCCAGCAGCTTGTGGGGGAGCGGGAACACTGAAGCTTTCTTT
>TRBJ2-7|-|TRBV6-5|11|-
CASSYGDGQYF
TGTGCCAGCAGTTACGGGGATGGGCAGTACTTC
>TRBJ1-5|-|TRBV7-8|15|-
CASSLGRALNQPQHF
TGTGCCAGCAGCTTAGGGAGAGCCCTCAATCAGCCCCAGCATTTT
>TRBJ1-5|-|TRBV7-8|16|-
CASSLGGRASGQPQHF
TGTGCCAGCAGCTTAGGCGGCAGGGCCTCAGGTCAGCCCCAGCATTTT
>TRBJ2-1|-|TRBV4-3|16|-
CASSQGTPGLQSEQFF
TGCGCCAGCAGCCAAGGAACACCGGGGCTACAGAGCGAGCAGTTCTTC
>TRBJ2-7|-|TRBV7-9|15|TRBD1
CASSPDRGLRYEQYF
TGTGCCAGCAGCCCAGACAGGGGGCTAAGATACGAGCAGTACTTC
>TRBJ1-2|-|TRBV6-5|11|-
CASQGYYGYTF
TGTGCCAGCCAGGGGTACTATGGCTACACCTTC
>TRBJ2-7|-|TRBV6-5|12|TRBD2
CASKRGGGEQYF
TGTGCCAGCAAACGGGGCGGGGGCGAGCAGTACTTC
>TRBJ2-5|-|TRBV29-1|15|TRBD1
CSASPGQGAGETQYF
TGCAGCGCCAGCCCGGGACAGGGGGCGGGAGAGACCCAGTACTTC
>TRBJ2-1|-|TRBV7-7|16|-
CASSPRAASSYNEQFF
TGTGCTAGCAGCCCCCGAGCGGCCTCCTCCTACAATGAGCAGTTCTTC
>TRBJ1-2|-|TRBV7-6|14|TRBD1
CASSLEGAGDGYTF
TGTGCCAGCAGCTTAGAGGGGGCCGGTGATGGCTACACCTTC
>TRBJ2-3|-|TRBV2|13|-
CASNRVSTDTQYF
TGTGCCAGCAACCGGGTTAGCACAGATACGCAGTATTTT
>TRBJ2-3|-|TRBV14|14|-
CASTRIADRNTQYF
TGTGCCAGCACCCGAATAGCGGACCGGAATACGCAGTATTTT
>TRBJ1-1|-|TRBV10-2|15|-
CASRAGRGVGTEAFF
TGCGCCAGCAGGGCAGGAAGGGGAGTGGGCACTGAAGCTTTCTTT
>TRBJ2-3|-|TRBV6-4|13|-
CASSVGTRDTQYF
TGTGCCAGCAGTGTGGGGACCAGAGATACGCAGTATTTT
>TRBJ1-3|-|TRBV9|19|-
CASSALQGALPYSGNTIYF
TGTGCCAGCAGCGCATTACAGGGCGCTCTACCCTACTCTGGAAACACCATATATTTT
>TRBJ1-2|-|TRBV7-2|12|-
CASSLAQGGYTF
TGTGCCAGCAGCTTAGCGCAGGGTGGCTACACCTTC
>TRBJ2-1|-|TRBV7-6|13|-
CASSLLQGNEQFF
TGTGCCAGCAGCCTGCTTCAGGGAAATGAGCAGTTCTTC
>TRBJ1-4|-|TRBV7-9|15|-
CASSAARGVGEKLFF
TGTGCCAGCAGCGCGGCGAGGGGGGTGGGAGAAAAACTGTTTTTT
>TRBJ1-5|-|TRBV12-5|20|-
CASGLVRGGLGEYSNQPQHF
TGTGCTAGTGGTTTGGTACGGGGAGGGTTAGGGGAATATAGCAATCAGCCCCAGCATTTT
>TRBJ1-3|-|TRBV5-1|14|-
CASSRDPSGNTIYF
TGCGCCAGCAGCCGGGACCCGTCTGGAAACACCATATATTTT
>TRBJ2-6|-|TRBV4-2|12|-
CATSTGANVLTF
TGTGCCACCTCTACCGGGGCCAACGTCCTGACTTTC
>TRBJ2-5|-|TRBV18|13|-
CASSPQSIETQYF
TGTGCCAGCTCACCACAGTCGATCGAGACCCAGTACTTC
>TRBJ1-1|many|TRBV5-6|12|TRBD1
CASSLAGRGAFF
TGTGCCAGCAGCTTGGCGGGCAGGGGGGCTTTCTTT
>TRBJ2-1|-|TRBV4-3|15|TRBD2
CASSQRAGEVSEQFF
TGCGCCAGCAGCCAAAGAGCGGGAGAGGTGAGTGAGCAGTTCTTC
>TRBJ2-3|-|TRBV7-2|14|-
CASSSFRGTDTQYF
TGTGCCAGCAGCTCTTTTAGGGGCACAGATACGCAGTATTTT